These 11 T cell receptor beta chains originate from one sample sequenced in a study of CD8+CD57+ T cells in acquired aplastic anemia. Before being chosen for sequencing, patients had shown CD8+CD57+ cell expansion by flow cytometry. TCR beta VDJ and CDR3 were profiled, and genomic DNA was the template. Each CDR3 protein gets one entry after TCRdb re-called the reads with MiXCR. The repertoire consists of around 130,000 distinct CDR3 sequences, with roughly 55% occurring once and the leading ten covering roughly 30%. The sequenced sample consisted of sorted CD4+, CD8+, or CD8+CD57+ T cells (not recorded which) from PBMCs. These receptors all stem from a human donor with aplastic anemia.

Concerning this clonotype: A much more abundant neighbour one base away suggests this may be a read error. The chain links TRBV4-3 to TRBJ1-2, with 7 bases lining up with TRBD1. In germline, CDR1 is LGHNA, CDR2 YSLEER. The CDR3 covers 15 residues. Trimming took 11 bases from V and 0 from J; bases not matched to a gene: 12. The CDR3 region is CASSDGRGSNYGYTF. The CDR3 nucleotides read TGCGCCTCGAGCGACGGCAGGGGGTCTAACTATGGCTACACCTTC.

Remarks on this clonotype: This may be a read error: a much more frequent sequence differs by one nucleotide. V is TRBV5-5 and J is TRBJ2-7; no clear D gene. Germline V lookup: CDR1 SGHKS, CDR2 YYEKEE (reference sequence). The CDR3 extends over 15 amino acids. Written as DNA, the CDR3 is TGTGCCAGCAGCTTGGCTGGGCCGGACCTCTACGATCAGTACTTC. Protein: CASSLAGPDLYDQYF.

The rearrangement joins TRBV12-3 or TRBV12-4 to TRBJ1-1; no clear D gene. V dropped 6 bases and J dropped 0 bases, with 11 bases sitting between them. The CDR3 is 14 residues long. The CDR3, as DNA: TGTGCCAGCAGCCTAGGACGGATGAACACTGAAGCTTTCTTT. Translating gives CASSLGRMNTEAFF.

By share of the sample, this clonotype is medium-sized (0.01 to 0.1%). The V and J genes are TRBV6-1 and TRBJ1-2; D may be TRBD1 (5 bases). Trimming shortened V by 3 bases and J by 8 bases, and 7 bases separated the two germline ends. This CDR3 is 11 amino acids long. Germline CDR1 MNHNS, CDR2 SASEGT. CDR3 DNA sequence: TGTGCCAGCAGTGATAGGGGCGGCTACACCTTC. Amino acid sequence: CASSDRGGYTF.

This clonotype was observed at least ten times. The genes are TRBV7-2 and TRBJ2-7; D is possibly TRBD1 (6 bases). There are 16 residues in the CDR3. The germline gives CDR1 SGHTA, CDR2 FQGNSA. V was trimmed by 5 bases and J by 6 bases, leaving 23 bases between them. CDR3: CASSTDLVGQGSEQYF. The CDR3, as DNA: TGTGCCAGCAGCACCGACTTAGTAGGGCAGGGGAGCGAGCAGTACTTC. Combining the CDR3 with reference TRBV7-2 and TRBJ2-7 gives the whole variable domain GAGVSQSPSNKVTEKGKDVELRCDPISGHTALYWYRQSLGQGLEFLIYFQGNSAPDKSGLPSDRFSAERTGGSVSTLTIQRTQQEDSAVYLCASSTDLVGQGSEQYFGPGTRLTVT.

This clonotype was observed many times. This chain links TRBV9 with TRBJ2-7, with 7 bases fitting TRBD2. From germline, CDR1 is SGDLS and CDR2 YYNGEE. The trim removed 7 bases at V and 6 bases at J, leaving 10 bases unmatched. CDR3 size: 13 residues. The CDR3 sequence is CASGGGLIGEQYF. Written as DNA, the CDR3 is TGTGCCAGCGGGGGGGGTTTGATTGGCGAGCAGTACTTC. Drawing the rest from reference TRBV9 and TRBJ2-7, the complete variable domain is DSGVTQTPKHLITATGQRVTLRCSPRSGDLSVYWYQQSLDQGLQFLIQYYNGEERAKGNILERFSAQQFPDLHSELNLSSLELGDSALYFCASGGGLIGEQYFGPGTRLTVT.

This CDR3 reads CASTGTGDSPLHF. CDR3 DNA sequence: TGTGCCAGCACCGGGACAGGGGATTCACCCCTCCACTTT. The chain recombines TRBV12-3 or TRBV12-4 with TRBJ1-6; 10 nucleotides align to TRBD1. The junction had 2 bases not matched to a gene; V was cut back by 7 bases and J by 8 bases. The CDR3 contains 13 residues.

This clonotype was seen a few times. In nucleotides, the CDR3 is TGTGCCAGCAGCTACGATTACAATGAGCAGTTCTTC. Translating it yields CASSYDYNEQFF. The chain uses TRBV7-2 and TRBJ2-1, with D unresolved. CDR1 is SGHTA and CDR2 is FQGNSA in the germline V gene. The CDR3 sequence is 12 residues long. Trimming cost V 4 bases and J 4 bases, with 5 bases left between them.

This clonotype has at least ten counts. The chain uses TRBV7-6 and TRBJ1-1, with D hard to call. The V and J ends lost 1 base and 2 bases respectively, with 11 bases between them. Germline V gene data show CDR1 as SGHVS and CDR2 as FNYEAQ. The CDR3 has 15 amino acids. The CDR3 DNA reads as TGTGCCAGCAGCTTAGGCCCAGGAGCTAACACTGAAGCTTTCTTT. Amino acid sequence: CASSLGPGANTEAFF.

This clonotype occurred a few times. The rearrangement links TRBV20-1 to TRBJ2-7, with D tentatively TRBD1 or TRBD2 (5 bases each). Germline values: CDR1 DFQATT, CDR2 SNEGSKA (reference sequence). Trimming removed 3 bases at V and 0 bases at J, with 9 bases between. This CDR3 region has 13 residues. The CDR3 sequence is CSASGASSYEQYF. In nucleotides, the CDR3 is TGCAGTGCTAGCGGGGCAAGCTCCTACGAGCAGTACTTC.

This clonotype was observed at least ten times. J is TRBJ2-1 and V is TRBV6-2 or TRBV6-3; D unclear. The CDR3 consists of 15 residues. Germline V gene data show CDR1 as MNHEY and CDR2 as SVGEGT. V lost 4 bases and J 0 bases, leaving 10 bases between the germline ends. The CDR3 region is CASSSWSFSYNEQFF. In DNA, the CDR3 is TGTGCCAGCAGTTCCTGGTCCTTCTCCTACAATGAGCAGTTCTTC.